This TCR beta chain was found in a study of T-cell reconstitution after alpha-beta-depleted transplantation in children. This clonotype was counted a few times. V dropped 1 base and J dropped 0 bases, with 10 bases sitting between them. CDR3 length: 16 amino acids. Germline V gene data show CDR1 as MGHRA and CDR2 as YSYEKL. TCRbeta library preparation incorporated unique molecular identifiers. TCRdb called the PCR reads again in MiXCR, with one record for every CDR3 protein. The sample lists 700,000 to 850,000 distinct CDR3 sequences, around 15% occurring once. Sequencing used PBMCs, mostly from graft donor cells, obtained 360 days after TCRalphabeta/CD19-depleted stem cell transplant. This receptor was identified in a male patient aged 10-17 years who had a stem cell transplant for acute lymphoblastic leukemia, so the T cells may come from the graft donor. This sequence joins TRBV4-1 and TRBJ2-1; the D is unclear. For the CDR3, the DNA is TGCGCCAGCAGCCAAGCCCCGGAGCGCTCCTACAATGAGCAGTTCTTC. Translated: CASSQAPERSYNEQFF.